The 22 T cell receptor beta chains below all came from one sample that was sequenced in a study of technical replicates of blood from a few donors. Profiled with immunoSEQ multiplex PCR; TCRdb holds only in-frame clones, not every one. The sample gives almost 90,000 clones, 94% of which show up once; 0.2% to 0.25% is in the top ten. Material: T cells isolated from PBMCs. These TCRs come from a human donor in good health.

The rearrangement uses TRBV27 and TRBJ1-2, with a weak D call TRBD1 (5 bases). This CDR3 contains 15 residues. The V end was cut by 6 bases, the J end by 4 bases, with 18 bases between. Germline values: CDR1 MNHEY, CDR2 SMNVEV (reference sequence). The CDR3 sequence: CASRASTGLSYGYTF. CDR3 in DNA: TGTGCCAGCAGGGCTTCCACAGGCCTTTCCTATGGCTACACCTTC.

The chain is built from TRBV6-1 and TRBJ2-2; D is undetermined. Trimming pared 6 bases from V and 5 bases from J, leaving 7 bases between. CDR1 MNHNS and CDR2 SASEGT come from the germline V gene. The CDR3 contains 12 residues. The CDR3 DNA reads as TGTGCCAGCAGGTTTTCTACCGGGGAGCTGTTTTTT. This sequence encodes CASRFSTGELFF.

The chain recombines TRBV10-3 with TRBJ2-3; possibly TRBD2 for D (6 bases). Trimming removed 3 bases at V and 6 bases at J, with 19 bases between. The CDR3 covers 16 residues. The germline CDR1 and CDR2 sequences are ENHRY and SYGVKD. The CDR3 loop reads CAISDLLGDLADTQYF. The CDR3 nucleotides are TGTGCCATCAGTGATCTTCTCGGGGACCTAGCGGATACGCAGTATTTT.

The count of this clone is one. The V call is TRBV27, the J call TRBJ1-5; D call uncertain. Germline CDR1 reads MNHEY; CDR2 reads SMNVEV (reference sequence). Trimming pared 7 bases from V and 1 base from J, leaving 17 bases between. The CDR3 spans 16 residues. The CDR3 DNA reads TGTGCCAGCATCAGATTTGCAGGTGTGAGCAATCAGCCCCAGCATTTT. Translating gives CASIRFAGVSNQPQHF.

The rearrangement links TRBV14 to TRBJ1-4, with a tentative D call TRBD1 (5 bases). The germline gives CDR1 SGHDN, CDR2 FVKESK. This CDR3 spans 15 amino acids. The V and J ends lost 4 bases and 8 bases respectively, with 17 bases between them. For the CDR3, the DNA is TGTGCCAGCAGCCGAGATATAACGGGGGGGGAAAAACTGTTTTTT. Its protein product is CASSRDITGGEKLFF.

V usage is TRBV10-2 and J usage is TRBJ2-5; tentatively, D is TRBD2 (6 bases). V lost 6 bases and J lost 3, with 20 bases in between. Germline loops: CDR1 WSHSY, CDR2 SAAADI. This CDR3 comprises 16 residues. The CDR3 is CASRETPGGREETQYF. In DNA, the CDR3 is TGCGCCAGCAGAGAAACACCCGGGGGTCGAGAAGAGACCCAGTACTTC.

This clone was seen a single time. The V and J genes are TRBV15 and TRBJ1-5; D uncertain. Looked up from germline, CDR1 is LNHNV and CDR2 is YYDKDF (reference sequence). This CDR3 region has 16 residues. V was trimmed by 2 bases and J by 2 bases, leaving 13 bases between them. CDR3 loop: CATSRSDFGGNQPQHF. DNA for the CDR3: TGTGCCACCAGCAGATCGGATTTCGGGGGCAATCAGCCCCAGCATTTT. Drawing the rest from reference TRBV15 and TRBJ1-5, the complete variable domain is DAMVIQNPRYQVTQFGKPVTLSCSQTLNHNVMYWYQQKSSQAPKLLFHYYDKDFNNEADTPDNFQSRRPNTSFCFLDIRSPGLGDTAMYLCATSRSDFGGNQPQHFGDGTRLSIL.

This CDR3 is CASSATGVSSPLHF. CDR3 coding DNA: TGTGCCAGCAGTGCAACAGGGGTCAGTTCACCCCTCCACTTT. The J gene is TRBJ1-6, the V gene TRBV27, with 7 bases fitting TRBD1. The CDR3 runs 14 residues. Germline CDR1 MNHEY, CDR2 SMNVEV (reference sequence). V trimming: 5 bases; J trimming: 9 bases; junction bases outside the gene matches: 7.

The gene calls are TRBV19 and TRBJ2-3, with 7 positions matching TRBD1. Per the germline V gene, CDR1 is LNHDA and CDR2 is SQIVND (reference sequence). V dropped 3 bases and J dropped 3; count of bases not matched to a gene: 3. The CDR3 spans 14 residues. In nucleotides, the CDR3 is TGTGCCAGTAGTATGGGACAGTTTACAGATACGCAGTATTTT. Protein sequence: CASSMGQFTDTQYF.

A few counts support this clone. The chain links TRBV30 to TRBJ2-2; TRBD2 aligns across 8 bases. The CDR3 extends over 14 amino acids. The V gene end was trimmed by 7 bases and the J gene end by 6 bases; junction bases not matched to a gene: 10. Germline assignment: CDR1 GTSNPN and CDR2 SVGIG (reference sequence). The CDR3 loop is CASERRGVAGELFF. The CDR3 nucleotides are TGTGCCTCGGAGAGGCGGGGGGTCGCCGGGGAGCTGTTTTTT.

CDR3 nucleotide sequence: TGCGCCAGCAGGCGGGGCTCTGGGGCCAACGTCCTGACTTTC. It specifies CASRRGSGANVLTF. The rearrangement joins TRBV5-1 to TRBJ2-6; tentative D call: TRBD2 (6 bases). The CDR3 is 14 amino acids. In germline, CDR1 is SGHRS, CDR2 YFSETQ. V was clipped by 5 bases and J by 0 bases, with 6 bases between them.

The rearrangement uses TRBV7-8 and TRBJ2-2; D is ambiguous. The germline V and J ends were trimmed by 4 bases and 4 bases, with 7 bases remaining between them. Germline V gene lookup returns CDR1 SGHVS and CDR2 FQNEAQ. The CDR3 is 13 residues long. CDR3 loop: CASSYYPTGELFF. The CDR3 nucleotides are TGTGCCAGCAGCTACTACCCCACCGGGGAGCTGTTTTTT.

J is TRBJ2-7 and V is TRBV6-5; TRBD1 aligns across 7 bases. Losses at the gene ends were 6 bases for V and 7 bases for J; bases not matched to a gene: 9. This CDR3 is 13 amino acids long. The germline V gene encodes CDR1 MNHEY and CDR2 SVGAGI. CDR3 loop: CASRDGTVWEQYF. CDR3 sequence (DNA): TGTGCCAGCAGAGACGGGACAGTCTGGGAGCAGTACTTC.

Here the CDR3 DNA reads TGCGCCAGCAGCCAAGTACGTGGGGGGGCCAAATCCGGGGAGCTGTTTTTT. It specifies CASSQVRGGAKSGELFF. The chain combines TRBV4-1 with TRBJ2-2; possibly TRBD2 for D (7 bases). Between the trimmed V and J ends, which lost 1 base and 6 bases, there was a span of 18 bases. Germline CDR1 and CDR2: MGHRA and YSYEKL. The CDR3 covers 17 residues.

J is TRBJ2-3 and V is TRBV27, with D unresolved. Germline loops: CDR1 MNHEY, CDR2 SMNVEV (reference sequence). The CDR3 spans 14 residues. V lost 2 bases and J lost 2, with 8 bases in between. CDR3 in DNA: TGTGCCAGCAGTTTAGTAGCAGACACAGATACGCAGTATTTT. Its protein product is CASSLVADTDTQYF.

The chain is built from TRBV6-1 and TRBJ1-2, with 9 nucleotides matching TRBD1. This CDR3 comprises 11 residues. CDR1 and CDR2 (germline): MNHNS, SASEGT. The ends lost 6 bases at V and 13 bases at J; junction bases unmatched: 6. The CDR3 DNA reads TGTGCCAGCAGGGGACAGGGAGTTGTCACCTTC. Translated: CASRGQGVVTF.

The chain combines TRBV6-5 with TRBJ1-2; no definite D call. V shed 6 bases and J shed 0 bases, with 11 bases lying between them. The CDR3 has 14 residues. Germline V gives CDR1 MNHEY, CDR2 SVGAGI. Written as DNA, the CDR3 is TGTGCCAGCAGAGAAGAGGGAACTAACTATGGCTACACCTTC. This translates into CASREEGTNYGYTF.

The V gene is TRBV28, the J gene TRBJ2-5; 12 bases agree with TRBD2. The CDR3 runs 16 residues. The trim removed 5 bases at V and 7 bases at J, leaving 11 bases unmatched. Germline V gene lookup returns CDR1 MDHEN and CDR2 SYDVKM. DNA for the CDR3: TGTGCCAGCAGTCCCGGACTAGCGGGACTCTCGGGGACCCAGTACTTC. Translated: CASSPGLAGLSGTQYF.

The rearrangement joins TRBV13 to TRBJ1-4, with 7 nucleotides matching TRBD1. The CDR3 has 14 residues. Trimming took 0 bases from V and 8 from J; bases not matched to a gene: 3. CDR1 is PRHDT, CDR2 FYEKMQ, per germline (reference sequence). CDR3 sequence (DNA): TGTGCCAGCAGCTTAGGGACAGGGCGAGAAAAACTGTTTTTT. Amino acids: CASSLGTGREKLFF. The whole variable domain, remainder taken from reference TRBV13 and TRBJ1-4, is AAGVIQSPRHLIKEKRETATLKCYPIPRHDTVYWYQQGPGQDPQFLISFYEKMQSDKGSIPDRFSAQQFSDYHSELNMSSLELGDSALYFCASSLGTGREKLFFGSGTQLSVL.

The chain couples TRBV9 to TRBJ1-2, with D unresolved. CDR3 length equals 12 residues. V was cut by 1 base and J by 5 bases, with 6 bases left in between. Germline V gene sequence: CDR1 SGDLS, CDR2 YYNGEE. The CDR3 coding sequence is TGTGCCAGCAGCGTACCGACTTATGGCTACACCTTC. Translating gives CASSVPTYGYTF. Full variable domain (outside the CDR3, taken from reference TRBV9 and TRBJ1-2): DSGVTQTPKHLITATGQRVTLRCSPRSGDLSVYWYQQSLDQGLQFLIQYYNGEERAKGNILERFSAQQFPDLHSELNLSSLELGDSALYFCASSVPTYGYTFGSGTRLTVV.

The V gene is TRBV19, the J gene TRBJ1-5; weak D call: TRBD1 (5 bases). Germline V CDR1 and CDR2: LNHDA, SQIVND (reference sequence). The CDR3 runs to 17 residues. Between the trimmed V and J ends, which lost 1 base and 1 base, there was a span of 14 bases. CDR3 coding DNA: TGTGCCAGTAGTATAGTAGTGGCGACAGTGAGCAATCAGCCCCAGCATTTT. Amino acid sequence: CASSIVVATVSNQPQHF.

CDR3 loop: CASSLRDRALETQYF. The CDR3 nucleotides read TGTGCCAGCAGCCTCCGGGACAGGGCTTTGGAGACCCAGTACTTC. The rearrangement joins TRBV5-8 to TRBJ2-5; 9 bases are a match to TRBD1. There are 15 residues in the CDR3. J gave up 5 bases and V 4 bases, and 9 bases lay outside the gene matches. CDR1 is SGHTS, CDR2 YDEGEE, per germline.